The clone carrying this T cell receptor (beta chain) was found a few times. The record originates from a study of molecular identifiers for immune sequencing clone quantification. Trimming at V came to 0 bases and at J to 0 bases, leaving 7 bases not matched to a gene. Germline CDR1 and CDR2: SGHAT and FQNNGV. This CDR3 is 19 amino acids long. TCRdb reprocessed the PCR reads via MiXCR and lists one record per CDR3 protein. The table shows 38,000 or so distinct CDR3 sequences, with 15% to 20% occurring only once. The sample was naive CD8+ T cells from blood, with Jurkat cell RNA spiked in. Subset noted: FACS-sorted CD8+CD4-CCR7+CD45RA+ naive T cells. The chain employs TRBV11-2 and TRBJ2-6; 8 positions agree with TRBD1. The clonotype comes from a human donor in good health. Some libraries in this study had Jurkat cell RNA spiked in. CDR3 amino acids: CASSLEGRTGHSGANVLTF. Written as DNA, the CDR3 is TGTGCCAGCAGCTTAGAGGGAAGGACAGGGCACTCTGGGGCCAACGTCCTGACTTTC.